The rows below give T cell receptor beta chains drawn from one sample of a study of blood T cell repertoires in COVID-19. Libraries were prepared by immunoSEQ multiplex PCR; TCRdb keeps only in-frame clonotypes and omits some of them. The repertoire has 60,000 to 75,000 clones, around nine tenths of them found once; the top ten carry about 3.5%. The source material was peripheral blood. Every receptor here comes from a woman in her 50s with COVID-19, enrolled during active disease. The CDR3 runs from the conserved cysteine through the conserved F or W. A D gene is named only where the DNA matches it firmly. Not all rows give a size; the values are once, few, many and, for expanded clones, a class.

V gene	J gene	D gene	clone size	CDR3 DNA	CDR3 protein
TRBV19	TRBJ2-5	TRBD2	NA	TGTGCCAGTAGTCCTCGTCTAGCGGGAGGGCCTGGGCAAGAGACCCAGTACTTC	CASSPRLAGGPGQETQYF
TRBV10-3	TRBJ1-1	TRBD1	NA	TGTGCCACTACGACAGGGGTCATGAACACTGAAGCTTTCTTT	CATTTGVMNTEAFF
TRBV3-1/TRBV3-2	TRBJ2-4	NA	NA	TGTGCCAGCAGCTACCAGGGGTCCAAAAACATTCAGTACTTC	CASSYQGSKNIQYF
TRBV19	TRBJ2-2	NA	once	TGTGCCAGTAGAAGGGGATTCTCGGCCGGGGAGCTGTTTTTT	CASRRGFSAGELFF
TRBV7-9	TRBJ2-1	NA	NA	TGTGCCAGCAGAACGTCCGGGACAAAAAACAATGAGCAGTTCTTC	CASRTSGTKNNEQFF
TRBV28	TRBJ1-1	TRBD1	NA	TGTGCCAGCAGGACAGACACAGGGGCAGCTACAGCTTTCTTT	CASRTDTGAATAFF
TRBV9	TRBJ1-2	NA	NA	TGTGCCAGCAGCCCAAAATCGGGACTCTATGGCTACACCTTC	CASSPKSGLYGYTF
TRBV6-1	TRBJ1-5	NA	few	TGTGCCAGCAGTGCCTCCCTCGGGGGTCAGCCCCAGCATTTT	CASSASLGGQPQHF
TRBV4-3	TRBJ2-7	TRBD2	NA	TGCGCCAGCAGCCAAGGCCTAGCGGGTGGGGCCTACGAGCAGTACTTC	CASSQGLAGGAYEQYF
TRBV7-9	TRBJ2-5	TRBD2	NA	TGTGCCAGCAGCTTAGGGGAGCTAGCGGGAGGGCCAGAGACCCAGTACTTC	CASSLGELAGGPETQYF
TRBV7-8	TRBJ2-7	NA	NA	TGTGCCAGCAGCATCCAAGCTGAGCTCCACGAGCAGTACTTC	CASSIQAELHEQYF